This record concerns one TCR beta chain sequence. Its antigen remains unidentified. Assay used: immunoSEQ multiplex PCR; TCRdb lists only in-frame clones, some missing. The data hold some 120,000 clones, with around nine tenths observed a single time. This entry comes from a study of T cell responses to AZD1222 COVID-19 vaccine. Study-level findings and limits: Baseline seropositivity characterized only a handful of AZD1222 recipients.

This CDR3 has 14 amino acids. V gave up 10 bases and J gave up 2 bases; unmatched junction bases: 8. The germline V gene encodes CDR1 LGHNT and CDR2 FRNRAP. The chain is built from TRBV12-5 and TRBJ1-5, with 7 bases matching TRBD1. The source of this sequence is an adult in good health. The source was peripheral blood, collected on day 0 of AZD1222 vaccination. CDR3 coding DNA: TGTGCTACCGCCCCAGGGGGTCGCAATCAGCCCCAGCATTTT. Translation: CATAPGGRNQPQHF.